This T cell receptor beta chain is drawn from a study of a mutant IDH1 vaccine in newly diagnosed glioma (dated by TCRdb to the early 2020s). In the study overall: In the chemotherapy-containing groups, vaccination started alongside temozolomide cycles, whereas in patients who had radiotherapy alone it started 4-6 weeks after radiotherapy. The approximately 33 treated patients were approximately 60% male and 37.5% female, with a mean age of approximately 38 years. Prior to enrollment, standard therapy consisting of radiotherapy alone, temozolomide alone, or radiochemotherapy with temozolomide had been administered to patients, with the combination being received by most patients. Visit V12 was the week-35 safety follow-up and visit V13 was the week-47 end of study. Peripheral blood was collected at six visits: V03 (baseline), V05, V07, V10, V12 and V13. Longitudinal TCRB deep sequencing was done for 20 to 25 treated patients, wherever samples were available for exploratory analyses.

A few counts support this clone. There is no known antigen for this receptor. The sample holds no much larger clone one base away, and base qualities are not on file. Library preparation employed the immunoSEQ multiplex PCR assay. The hsTCRB Kit was used according to the manufacturer's protocol to amplify rearranged TCR beta chain sequences. An Illumina MiSeq was used to sequence the TCRB libraries. The study's processing was this. The proprietary platform of the kit vendor was used for demultiplexing, trimming and gene mapping. Here the immuneACCESS table is served through TCRdb, limited to in-frame sequences with V and J called. Missing clones are a known gap in these copies; in checked studies unresolved V genes cover under half, and the rest lacks a known reason. The V and J calls and clone size come from that table; D and trimming were worked out from the DNA. Present in this sample are 30,000 to 35,000 clones, 75% to 95% of which were seen just once. The top ten constitute 4.5% to 5.5% of the sample.

From cysteine to phenylalanine, the CDR3 is 13 amino acids long. Kept here is only the CDR3 DNA, which spans 39 bases and is read in frame from base 1. V is cut back by 7 bases and J by 4 bases, with 3 bases in the junction unmatched. The germline V gene yields MNHEY for CDR1 and SVGAGI for CDR2. Findings and caveats that apply to the study as a whole: The authors noted that analyses of patient blood samples could not be reproduced because of sample limitations. Across multiple MHC alleles, vaccine-induced immune responses were seen in around 93% of patients. Selection of PBMC samples for TCRB deep sequencing was based on availability. Pseudoprogression seemed to be unrelated to changes in the top peripheral T cell clonotypes found by TCRB sequencing.

Per the publication, the time point label means: week 47, end of study. Each vaccine dose was 300 ug of a 20-mer mutant IDH1 peptide in Montanide, given subcutaneously with topical imiquimod. Patients received eight vaccinations in weeks 1, 3, 5, 7, 11, 15, 19 and 23, corresponding to visits V03 through V10. Donors had newly diagnosed WHO grade 3 or 4 IDH1-mutant astrocytomas with loss of nuclear ATRX. The samples were drawn from NOA16, a multicentre, single-arm, open-label phase I trial in Germany that tested a mutant IDH1 peptide vaccine in humans for the first time. Genomic DNA for TCRB sequencing was isolated from EDTA blood with the DNeasy Blood and Tissue Kit.

The chain employs TRBV6-5 and TRBJ2-2, and 7 junction bases match TRBD1. The sequence was collected from a woman aged 40 to 50 with glioma. This specimen consisted of PBMCs, obtained from a glioma patient whose treatment included an IDH1 peptide vaccine. CDR3 loop: CASTGTVTGELFF. The nucleotides read TGTGCCAGCACCGGGACAGTCACCGGGGAGCTGTTTTTT.